Sequencing of this T cell receptor (beta chain) was carried out in a study of control samples from healthy donors and cancer patients. The V end was cut by 6 bases, the J end by 4 bases, with 14 bases between. The germline V gene has CDR1 SGHNT and CDR2 YYREEE (reference sequence). The CDR3 runs to 14 residues. TCRdb's copy holds only in-frame clones and misses some; the assay was immunoSEQ multiplex PCR. Among more than 100,000 clones listed, around 90% were seen once. The sequence was obtained from a man between 18 and 29 years old in good health. Sequenced input: blood. The chain joins TRBV5-4 to TRBJ2-1; D remains unclear. CDR3 sequence: CASTSRSAYNEQFF. In nucleotides, the CDR3 is TGTGCCAGCACTTCCCGTTCGGCTTACAATGAGCAGTTCTTC.